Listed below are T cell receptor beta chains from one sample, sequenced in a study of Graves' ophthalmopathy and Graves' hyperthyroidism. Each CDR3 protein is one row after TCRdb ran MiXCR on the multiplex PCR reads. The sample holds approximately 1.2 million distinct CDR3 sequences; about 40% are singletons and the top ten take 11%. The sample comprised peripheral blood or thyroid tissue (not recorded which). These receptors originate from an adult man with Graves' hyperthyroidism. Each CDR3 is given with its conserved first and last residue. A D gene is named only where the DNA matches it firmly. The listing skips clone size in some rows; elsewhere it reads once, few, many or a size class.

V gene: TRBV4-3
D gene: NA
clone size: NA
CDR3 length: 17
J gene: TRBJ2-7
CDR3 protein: CASSQDKEWAGRYEQYF
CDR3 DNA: TGCGCCAGCAGCCAAGATAAAGAGTGGGCAGGAAGATACGAGCAGTACTTC

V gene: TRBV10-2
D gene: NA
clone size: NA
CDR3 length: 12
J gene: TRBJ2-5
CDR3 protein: CASVGQMETQYF
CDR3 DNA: TGCGCCAGTGTGGGACAAATGGAGACCCAGTACTTC

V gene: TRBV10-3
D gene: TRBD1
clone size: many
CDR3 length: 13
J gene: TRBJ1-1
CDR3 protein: CAISETGVTEAFF
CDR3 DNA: TGTGCCATCAGTGAGACAGGGGTAACTGAAGCTTTCTTT

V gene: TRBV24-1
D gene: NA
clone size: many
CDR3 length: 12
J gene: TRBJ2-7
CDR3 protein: CATSEVGNEQYF
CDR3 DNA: TGTGCCACCAGTGAAGTTGGGAACGAGCAGTACTTC

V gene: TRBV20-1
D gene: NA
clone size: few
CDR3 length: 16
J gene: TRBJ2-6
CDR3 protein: CSARDHGATGANVLTF
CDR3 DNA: TGCAGTGCTAGAGATCATGGGGCAACTGGGGCCAACGTCCTGACTTTC

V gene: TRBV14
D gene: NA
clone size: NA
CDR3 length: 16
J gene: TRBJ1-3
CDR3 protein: CASSQIGLAAGNTIYF
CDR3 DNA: TGTGCCAGCAGCCAGATCGGACTCGCAGCGGGAAACACCATATATTTT

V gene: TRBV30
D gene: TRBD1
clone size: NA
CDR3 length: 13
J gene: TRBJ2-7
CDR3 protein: CAWQAGTVTEQYF
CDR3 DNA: TGTGCCTGGCAGGCAGGGACAGTTACCGAGCAGTACTTC

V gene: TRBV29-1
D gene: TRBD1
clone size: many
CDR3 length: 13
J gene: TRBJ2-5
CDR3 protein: CSVEGGGWGTQYF
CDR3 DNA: TGCAGCGTTGAAGGAGGGGGCTGGGGGACCCAGTACTTC

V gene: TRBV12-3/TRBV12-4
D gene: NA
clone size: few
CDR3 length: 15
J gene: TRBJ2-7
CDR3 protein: CASSLAGPSSYEQYF
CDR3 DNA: TGTGCCAGCAGTTTAGCGGGACCGAGCTCCTACGAGCAGTACTTC

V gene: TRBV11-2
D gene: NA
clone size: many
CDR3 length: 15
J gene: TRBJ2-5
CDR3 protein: CASTFRMGNQETQYF
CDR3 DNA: TGTGCCAGCACTTTCAGGATGGGGAACCAAGAGACCCAGTACTTC

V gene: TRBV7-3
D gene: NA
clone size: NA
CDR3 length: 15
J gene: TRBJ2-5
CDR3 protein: CASSQGSTREETQYF
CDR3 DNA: TGCGCCAGCAGCCAAGGAAGTACCCGGGAAGAGACCCAGTACTTC

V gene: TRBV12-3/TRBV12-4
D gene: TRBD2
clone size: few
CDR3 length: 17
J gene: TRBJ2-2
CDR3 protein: CASSLEVQRGYTGELFF
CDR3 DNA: TGTGCCAGCAGTTTAGAAGTCCAGCGGGGATACACCGGGGAGCTGTTTTTT

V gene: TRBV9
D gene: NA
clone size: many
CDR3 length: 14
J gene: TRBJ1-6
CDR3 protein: CASSVVSSNSPLHF
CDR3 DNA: TGTGCCAGCAGCGTAGTCTCCAGTAATTCACCCCTCCACTTT

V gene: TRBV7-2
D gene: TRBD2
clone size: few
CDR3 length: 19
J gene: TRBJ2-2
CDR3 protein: CASSQDTGTSGANTGELFF
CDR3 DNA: TGTGCCAGCAGCCAAGATACGGGAACTAGCGGTGCGAACACCGGGGAGCTGTTTTTT

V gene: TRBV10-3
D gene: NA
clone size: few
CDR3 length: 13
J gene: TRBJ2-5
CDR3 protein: CAIRTELPETQYF
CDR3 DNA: TGTGCCATCAGAACCGAACTCCCAGAGACCCAGTACTTC

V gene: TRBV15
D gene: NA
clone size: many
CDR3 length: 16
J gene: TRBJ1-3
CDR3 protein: CATSTGRFDSANTIYF
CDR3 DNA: TGTGCCACCAGCACGGGGCGGTTTGATTCGGCAAACACCATATATTTT

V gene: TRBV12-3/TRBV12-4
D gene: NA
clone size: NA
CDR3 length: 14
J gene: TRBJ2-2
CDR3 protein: CASRSHDSTGELFF
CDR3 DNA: TGTGCCAGCAGGTCTCATGATAGCACCGGGGAGCTGTTTTTT

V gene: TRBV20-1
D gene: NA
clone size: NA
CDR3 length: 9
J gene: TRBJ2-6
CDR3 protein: CSALPLLTF
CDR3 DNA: TGCAGTGCACTGCCTCTCCTGACTTTC

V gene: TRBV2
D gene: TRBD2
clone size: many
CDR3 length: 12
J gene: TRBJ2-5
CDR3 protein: CASSSGSQTQYF
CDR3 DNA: TGTGCCAGCAGTAGCGGGAGCCAGACCCAGTACTTC

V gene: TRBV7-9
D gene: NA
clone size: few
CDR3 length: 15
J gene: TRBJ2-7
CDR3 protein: CASRYSGSHSYEQYF
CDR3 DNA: TGTGCCAGCCGCTATAGCGGATCCCACTCCTACGAGCAGTACTTC

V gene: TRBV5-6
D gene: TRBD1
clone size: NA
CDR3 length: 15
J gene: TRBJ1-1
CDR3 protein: CASSPGTGSFYPAFF
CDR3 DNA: TGTGCCAGCAGCCCCGGGACAGGGTCTTTTTATCCAGCTTTCTTT

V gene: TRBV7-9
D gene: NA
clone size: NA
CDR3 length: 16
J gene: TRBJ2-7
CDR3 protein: CASSTRGGTVTYEQYF
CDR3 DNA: TGTGCCAGTAGTACCCGAGGGGGGACGGTGACCTACGAGCAGTACTTC

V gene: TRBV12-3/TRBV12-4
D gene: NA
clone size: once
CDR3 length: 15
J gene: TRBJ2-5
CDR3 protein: CASREAGTNQETQYF
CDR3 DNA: TGTGCCAGCAGAGAGGCCGGGACAAATCAAGAGACCCAGTACTTC

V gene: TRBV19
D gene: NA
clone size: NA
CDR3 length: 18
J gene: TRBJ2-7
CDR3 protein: CASSIDFHRKPLSSEQYF
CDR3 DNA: TGTGCCAGTAGTATAGACTTCCACAGAAAACCACTCTCCTCCGAGCAGTACTTC

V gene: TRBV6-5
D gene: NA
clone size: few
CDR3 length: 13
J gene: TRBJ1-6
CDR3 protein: CASSHGWRSPLHF
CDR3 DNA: TGTGCCAGCAGCCACGGCTGGCGGTCACCCCTCCACTTT

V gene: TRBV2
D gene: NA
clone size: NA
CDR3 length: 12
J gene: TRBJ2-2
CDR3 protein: CASSTVTGELFF
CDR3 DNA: TGTGCCAGCAGTACGGTGACCGGGGAGCTGTTTTTT

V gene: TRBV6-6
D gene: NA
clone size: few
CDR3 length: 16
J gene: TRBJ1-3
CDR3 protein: CASSRTTGSSGNTIYF
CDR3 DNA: TGTGCCAGCAGCCGAACTACAGGGTCCTCTGGAAACACCATATATTTT

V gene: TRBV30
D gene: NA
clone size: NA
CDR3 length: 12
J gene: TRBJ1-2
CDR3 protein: CACTGRSYGYTF
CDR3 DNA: TGTGCCTGCACAGGGAGATCCTATGGCTACACCTTC

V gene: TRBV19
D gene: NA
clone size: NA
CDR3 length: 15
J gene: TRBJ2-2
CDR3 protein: CAWSVAGSLPGELFF
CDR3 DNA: TGTGCCTGGAGTGTCGCAGGGTCTCTCCCCGGGGAGCTGTTTTTT

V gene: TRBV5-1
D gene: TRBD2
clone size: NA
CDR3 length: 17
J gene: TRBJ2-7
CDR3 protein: CASALASSGGRQYEQYF
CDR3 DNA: TGCGCCAGCGCCCTGGCGTCTAGCGGGGGCCGTCAGTACGAGCAGTACTTC

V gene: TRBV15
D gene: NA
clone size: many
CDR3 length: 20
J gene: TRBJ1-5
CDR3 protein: CATSRDLGWEGPSKNQPQHF
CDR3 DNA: TGTGCCACCAGCAGAGATCTAGGTTGGGAGGGGCCTAGCAAAAATCAGCCCCAGCATTTT

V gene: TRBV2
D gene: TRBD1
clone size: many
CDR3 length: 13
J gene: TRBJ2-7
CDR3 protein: CANSPGTGYEQYF
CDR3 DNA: TGTGCCAACAGTCCCGGGACAGGGTACGAGCAGTACTTC

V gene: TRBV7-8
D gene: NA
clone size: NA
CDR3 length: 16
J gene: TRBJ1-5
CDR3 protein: CASSLTTGGVNQPQHF
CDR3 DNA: TGTGCCAGCAGCCTGACGACGGGGGGCGTCAATCAGCCCCAGCATTTT

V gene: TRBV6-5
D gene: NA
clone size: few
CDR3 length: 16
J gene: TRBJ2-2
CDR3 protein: CASSYPDESLTGELFF
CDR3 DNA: TGTGCCAGCAGTTACCCGGACGAGAGCCTCACCGGGGAGCTGTTTTTT

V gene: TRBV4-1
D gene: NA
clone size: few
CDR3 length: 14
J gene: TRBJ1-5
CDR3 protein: CASSQRISNQPQHF
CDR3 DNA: TGCGCCAGCAGCCAGCGGATAAGCAATCAGCCCCAGCATTTT

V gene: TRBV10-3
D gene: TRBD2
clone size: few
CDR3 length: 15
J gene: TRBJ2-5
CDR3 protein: CASSEAGATVGTQYF
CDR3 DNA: TGTGCCAGCAGTGAAGCGGGGGCTACCGTCGGGACCCAGTACTTC

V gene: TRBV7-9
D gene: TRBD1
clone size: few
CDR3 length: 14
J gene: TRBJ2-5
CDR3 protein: CASSLDGQGETQYF
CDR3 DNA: TGTGCCAGCAGCTTAGATGGACAGGGAGAGACCCAGTACTTC

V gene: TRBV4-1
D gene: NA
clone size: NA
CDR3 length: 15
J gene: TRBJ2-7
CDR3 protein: CASSQVDGLSYEQYF
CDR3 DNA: TGCGCCAGCAGCCAAGTTGACGGGTTGTCATACGAGCAGTACTTC

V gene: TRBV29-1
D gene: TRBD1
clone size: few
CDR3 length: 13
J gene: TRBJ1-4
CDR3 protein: CSATGTGEEKLFF
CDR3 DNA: TGCAGCGCTACCGGGACAGGGGAGGAAAAACTGTTTTTT

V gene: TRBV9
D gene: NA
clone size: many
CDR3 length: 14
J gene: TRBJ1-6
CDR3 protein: CASSVADGDSPLHF
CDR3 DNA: TGTGCCAGCAGCGTGGCGGACGGAGATTCACCCCTCCACTTT

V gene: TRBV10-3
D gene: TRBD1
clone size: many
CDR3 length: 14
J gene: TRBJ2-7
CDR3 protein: CAISASGAGGEQYF
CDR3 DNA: TGTGCCATCAGTGCATCAGGGGCAGGGGGTGAGCAGTACTTC

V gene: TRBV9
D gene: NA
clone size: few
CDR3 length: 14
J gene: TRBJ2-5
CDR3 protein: CASSAGADQETQYF
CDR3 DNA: TGTGCCAGCAGCGCCGGAGCGGACCAAGAGACCCAGTACTTC

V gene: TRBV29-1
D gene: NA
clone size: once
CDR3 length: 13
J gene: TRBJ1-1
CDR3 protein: CSVEMGMNTEAFF
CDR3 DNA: TGCAGCGTTGAAATGGGCATGAACACTGAAGCTTTCTTT

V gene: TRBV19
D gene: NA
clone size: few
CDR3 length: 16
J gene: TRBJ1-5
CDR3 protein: CASSFNSGAGNQPQHF
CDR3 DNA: TGTGCCAGTAGTTTCAACTCGGGGGCTGGCAATCAGCCCCAGCATTTT

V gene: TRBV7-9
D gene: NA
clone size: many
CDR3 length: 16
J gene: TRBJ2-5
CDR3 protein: CASSLGEGVVQETQYF
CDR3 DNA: TGTGCCAGCAGCTTAGGAGAGGGGGTAGTCCAAGAGACCCAGTACTTC

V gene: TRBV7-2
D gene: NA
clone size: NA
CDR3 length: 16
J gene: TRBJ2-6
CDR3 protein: CASSPWARSGANVLTF
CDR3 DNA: TGTGCCAGCAGCCCTTGGGCGCGCTCTGGGGCCAACGTCCTGACTTTC

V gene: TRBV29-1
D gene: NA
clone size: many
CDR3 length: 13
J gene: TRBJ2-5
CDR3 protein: CSVAGRIQETQYF
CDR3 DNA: TGCAGCGTCGCGGGACGGATCCAAGAGACCCAGTACTTC

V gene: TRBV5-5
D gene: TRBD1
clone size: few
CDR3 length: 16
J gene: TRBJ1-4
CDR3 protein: CASSPRGRGHGEKLFF
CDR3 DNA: TGTGCCAGCAGCCCCCGCGGCAGGGGGCACGGTGAAAAACTGTTTTTT

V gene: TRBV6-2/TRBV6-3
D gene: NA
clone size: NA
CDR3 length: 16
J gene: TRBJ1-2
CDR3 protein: CASSYSSRDRFYGYTF
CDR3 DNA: TGTGCCAGCAGTTACTCGAGCCGGGACCGATTCTATGGCTACACCTTC

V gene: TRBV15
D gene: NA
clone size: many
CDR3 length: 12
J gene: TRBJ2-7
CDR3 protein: CATSRDGHEQYF
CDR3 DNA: TGTGCCACCAGCAGAGATGGCCACGAGCAGTACTTC

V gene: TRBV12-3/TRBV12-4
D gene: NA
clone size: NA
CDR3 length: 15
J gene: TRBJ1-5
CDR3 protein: CASRTSRGDNQPQHF
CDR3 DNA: TGTGCCAGCAGGACATCTAGGGGGGACAATCAGCCCCAGCATTTT

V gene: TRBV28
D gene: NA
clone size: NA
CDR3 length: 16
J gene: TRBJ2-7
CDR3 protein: CASSLSERASSYEQYF
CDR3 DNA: TGTGCCAGCAGTTTATCAGAGAGGGCAAGCTCCTACGAGCAGTACTTC

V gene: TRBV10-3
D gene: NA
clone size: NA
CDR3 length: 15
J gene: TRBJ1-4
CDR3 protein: CARRGVRPSDEKLFF
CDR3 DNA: TGTGCTAGAAGGGGGGTGAGGCCGTCTGATGAAAAACTGTTTTTT

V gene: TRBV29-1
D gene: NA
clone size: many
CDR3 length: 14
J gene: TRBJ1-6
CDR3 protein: CSVKETNDNSPLHF
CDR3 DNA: TGCAGCGTTAAAGAGACAAACGATAATTCACCCCTCCACTTT